These 26 T cell receptor beta chains were sequenced from one sample in a study of cytomegalovirus exposure and HLA in healthy donors. The PCR was carried out with 60 Vbeta primers and 13 Jbeta primers. Repertoires were generated with immunoSEQ multiplex PCR, while TCRdb's copy carries only in-frame clones and drops some. The sample carries 100,000 to 150,000 clones, around 80% recorded once. Sequences were obtained from PBMCs. Receptor source: a woman aged 25 to 39 in good health and CMV-seronegative.

This sequence joins TRBV5-4 and TRBJ2-3; no clear D. CDR3 length equals 12 residues. Germline V CDR1 and CDR2: SGHNT, YYREEE (reference sequence). V was cut by 4 bases and J by 3 bases, with 6 bases left in between. The CDR3 DNA is TGTGCCAGCAGCACCCGGACAGATACGCAGTATTTT. Its protein is CASSTRTDTQYF.

The CDR3 DNA sequence: TGCGCCAGCAGCTTGGGCTCAGCGGGGAAACAAGAGACCCAGTACTTC. This translates into CASSLGSAGKQETQYF. The chain has TRBV5-1 and TRBJ2-5; 7 nucleotides match TRBD2. Germline V gene data show CDR1 as SGHRS and CDR2 as YFSETQ. J was trimmed by 2 bases and V by 0 bases; bases with no gene match: 7. This CDR3 has 16 residues. Complete variable domain (other parts from reference TRBV5-1 and TRBJ2-5): KAGVTQTPRYLIKTRGQQVTLSCSPISGHRSVSWYQQTPGQGLQFLFEYFSETQRNKGNFPGRFSGRQFSNSRSEMNVSTLELGDSALYLCASSLGSAGKQETQYFGPGTRLLVL.

This clone was found a few times. The chain employs TRBV19 and TRBJ2-1; D is undetermined. CDR3 length: 15 amino acids. V lost 6 bases to trimming and J lost 0 bases, with 12 bases between them. The germline CDR1 and CDR2 sequences are LNHDA and SQIVND (reference sequence). CDR3 in amino acids: CASRPRSGSYNEQFF. The CDR3 nucleotides are TGTGCCAGTAGGCCCCGGTCAGGCTCCTACAATGAGCAGTTCTTC. Complete variable domain (other parts from reference TRBV19 and TRBJ2-1): DGGITQSPKYLFRKEGQNVTLSCEQNLNHDAMYWYRQDPGQGLRLIYYSQIVNDFQKGDIAEGYSVSREKKESFPLTVTSAQKNPTAFYLCASRPRSGSYNEQFFGPGTRLTVL.

As for this clone: The same CDR3 arises from other DNA sequences in this sample as well. This sequence joins TRBV5-1 and TRBJ2-3; 10 bases match TRBD2. The CDR3 has 14 residues. Trimming took 3 bases from V and 4 from J; bases not matched to a gene: 2. Germline CDR1 reads SGHRS; CDR2 reads YFSETQ. This CDR3 reads CASSSAGGPDTQYF. The CDR3 DNA reads as TGCGCCAGCAGCTCAGCGGGAGGGCCAGATACGCAGTATTTT.

This chain connects TRBV29-1 to TRBJ1-2; D is undetermined. The CDR3 is made up of 12 amino acids. Trimming stripped 6 bases from V and 1 base from J, with 9 bases between. Looked up from germline, CDR1 is SQVTM and CDR2 is ANQGSEA. This CDR3 reads CSVLQVNYGYTF. The DNA for the CDR3 is TGCAGCGTCCTTCAGGTTAACTATGGCTACACCTTC.

The chain links TRBV21-1 to TRBJ2-7; TRBD1 is the table's D call, not checked against the DNA. TRBV21-1 is described as a pseudogene. This CDR3 contains 14 residues. The CDR3: CASSPGTHSYEQYF. CDR3 DNA sequence: TGTGCCAGCAGCCCCGGGACACACTCCTACGAGCAGTACTTC.

The chain has TRBV28 and TRBJ2-7, with D unresolved. Trimming left V 11 bases short and J 4 bases short, with 6 bases between. This CDR3 spans 9 amino acids. In germline, CDR1 is MDHEN, CDR2 SYDVKM. The DNA of the CDR3 is TGTGCCTCCGGTTACGAGCAGTACTTC. It specifies CASGYEQYF. Combining the CDR3 with reference TRBV28 and TRBJ2-7 gives the whole variable domain DVKVTQSSRYLVKRTGEKVFLECVQDMDHENMFWYRQDPGLGLRLIYFSYDVKMKEKGDIPEGYSVSREKKERFSLILESASTNQTSMYLCASGYEQYFGPGTRLTVT.

This clone was seen a handful of times. The chain is built from TRBV9 and TRBJ1-3; TRBD1 agrees at 7 bases. Germline trimming cut 4 bases from V and 0 bases from J; bases unmatched to any gene: 4. Germline V gene data show CDR1 as SGDLS and CDR2 as YYNGEE. The CDR3 consists of 15 residues. The CDR3 is CASSRGQDSGNTIYF. CDR3 coding DNA: TGTGCCAGCAGCCGAGGACAGGACTCTGGAAACACCATATATTTT.

This chain connects TRBV6-1 to TRBJ1-5; D not certain. Germline V gives CDR1 MNHNS, CDR2 SASEGT. Trimming took off 2 bases at V and 7 bases at J, with 15 bases between the two ends. The CDR3 sequence is 15 residues long. CDR3 sequence (DNA): TGTGCCAGCAGTGAAAACCCGGGAACGGGGCAGCCCCAGCATTTT. It yields the protein CASSENPGTGQPQHF.

There are a few counts of this clone. The chain carries TRBV5-4 and TRBJ2-7, with TRBD2 as a possible D gene (5 bases). Trimming shortened V by 4 bases and J by 2 bases, and 16 bases separated the two germline ends. The germline V gene has CDR1 SGHNT and CDR2 YYREEE (reference sequence). This CDR3 spans 15 amino acids. Here the CDR3 reads CASSMGRGVAYEQYF. CDR3 coding DNA: TGTGCCAGCAGCATGGGGAGAGGTGTGGCCTACGAGCAGTACTTC.

This clone was found once. This rearrangement joins TRBV6-5 to TRBJ2-1, with TRBD1 as a possible D gene (6 bases). V lost 0 bases and J lost 9, with 12 bases in between. The CDR3 consists of 14 residues. Germline V gene lookup returns CDR1 MNHEY and CDR2 SVGAGI. This CDR3 is CASSYSAGVGEQFF. The DNA for the CDR3 is TGTGCCAGCAGTTACTCCGCAGGGGTCGGTGAGCAGTTCTTC.

V gene TRBV5-1 combines with J gene TRBJ2-3; 9 bases fit TRBD2. CDR3 length: 17 residues. Trimming at V came to 0 bases and at J to 2 bases, leaving 7 bases not matched to a gene. In germline, CDR1 is SGHRS, CDR2 YFSETQ. The DNA of the CDR3 is TGCGCCAGCAGCTTGGCGGGCGGGGGGGCCCCCACAGATACGCAGTATTTT. Translated, it gives CASSLAGGGAPTDTQYF.

CDR3 in amino acids: CASSVAVITDTQYF. The DNA of the CDR3 is TGTGCCAGCAGCGTAGCGGTAATCACAGATACGCAGTATTTT. This chain links TRBV9 with TRBJ2-3; D is unresolved. Germline assignment: CDR1 SGDLS and CDR2 YYNGEE. The CDR3 runs to 14 residues. V dropped 0 bases and J dropped 2 bases, with 7 bases sitting between them.

CDR3 coding DNA: TGTGCCAGCAGCCGGCAGGGTTTTGGAAACACCATATATTTT. Translation: CASSRQGFGNTIYF. The chain employs TRBV7-9 and TRBJ1-3, with D tentatively TRBD1 (5 bases). Trimming cost V 5 bases and J 3 bases, with 11 bases left between them. This CDR3 contains 14 residues. In germline, CDR1 is SEHNR, CDR2 FQNEAQ (reference sequence).

V is TRBV30 and J is TRBJ2-1, with 9 bases identical to TRBD1. The CDR3 is 15 amino acids. In germline, CDR1 is GTSNPN, CDR2 SVGIG (reference sequence). V was clipped by 3 bases and J by 8 bases; unmatched bases: 11. The CDR3 loop reads CAWRGSGTGLDEQFF. The CDR3 DNA reads TGTGCCTGGAGGGGGTCAGGGACAGGGTTGGATGAGCAGTTCTTC.

The CDR3 protein is CASSLKLPPRAGGNQPQHF. CDR3 in DNA: TGTGCCAGCAGCCTCAAGCTGCCCCCAAGGGCGGGAGGCAATCAGCCCCAGCATTTT. This sequence joins TRBV7-3 and TRBJ1-5; D uncertain. The V and J ends lost 5 bases and 2 bases respectively, with 25 bases between them. The CDR3 sequence is 19 residues long. The germline gives CDR1 SGHTA, CDR2 FQGTGA.

The chain employs TRBV29-1 and TRBJ2-2; TRBD1 matches at 10 bases. Germline lookup yields CDR1 SQVTM and CDR2 ANQGSEA. The CDR3 is 13 residues long. With V trimmed by 7 bases and J by 6 bases, 5 bases remained unmatched. The CDR3 protein is CSAGTGVAGELFF. CDR3 DNA: TGCAGCGCCGGGACAGGGGTCGCCGGGGAGCTGTTTTTT.

The chain uses TRBV19 and TRBJ2-7; D is perhaps TRBD2 (6 bases). V was trimmed by 7 bases and J by 5 bases, leaving 24 bases between them. Per the germline V gene, CDR1 is LNHDA and CDR2 is SQIVND (reference sequence). This CDR3 region has 16 residues. The DNA for the CDR3 is TGTGCCAGTAAGGATAATTCGGGAGTACAACCCCACGAGCAGTACTTC. It codes for CASKDNSGVQPHEQYF.

V and J are TRBV12-5 and TRBJ2-5; tentatively, D is TRBD2 (5 bases). The germline CDR1 and CDR2 sequences are LGHNT and FRNRAP. This CDR3 contains 15 residues. The V end lost 0 bases, the J end lost 1 base, and 9 bases lay between the germline ends. CDR3 residues: CASGLVGLLQETQYF. The CDR3 region has the DNA TGTGCTAGTGGTTTGGTCGGACTTCTCCAAGAGACCCAGTACTTC.

The chain links TRBV6-5 to TRBJ2-7; no definite D call. CDR3 length: 13 residues. V dropped 0 bases and J dropped 4 bases, with 7 bases sitting between them. Germline lookup yields CDR1 MNHEY and CDR2 SVGAGI. CDR3 loop: CASSYSTRYEQYF. The CDR3 bases are TGTGCCAGCAGTTACTCGACGAGGTACGAGCAGTACTTC.

This chain uses TRBV5-5 with TRBJ1-2; tentatively, D is TRBD1 (5 bases). Germline V gene data show CDR1 as SGHKS and CDR2 as YYEKEE (reference sequence). The CDR3 totals 14 residues. V lost 0 bases to trimming and J lost 8 bases, with 14 bases between them. The CDR3 sequence: CASSLGPGGAGYTF. DNA of the CDR3: TGTGCCAGCAGCTTGGGTCCGGGTGGGGCGGGCTACACCTTC.

The chain carries TRBV7-9 and TRBJ2-1, with unresolved D. V was trimmed by 1 base and J by 8 bases, leaving 12 bases between them. Germline lookup yields CDR1 SEHNR and CDR2 FQNEAQ (reference sequence). This CDR3 comprises 14 residues. The CDR3 bases are TGTGCCAGCAGCTTAGTGGCGGCCGTGGATGAGCAGTTCTTC. Translating it yields CASSLVAAVDEQFF.

The chain has TRBV2 and TRBJ1-2, with D unresolved. Trimming stripped 0 bases from V and 8 bases from J, with 10 bases between. This CDR3 has 13 amino acids. The V gene's germline CDR1 is SNHLY and CDR2 FYNNEI. CDR3 in DNA: TGTGCCAGCAGTGAAGCAGCGGCCGGCGGCTACACCTTC. Protein product: CASSEAAAGGYTF.

Written as DNA, the CDR3 is TGCAGCGTCCAGACAGATTTCTACGAGCAGTACTTC. Protein sequence: CSVQTDFYEQYF. The chain combines TRBV29-1 with TRBJ2-7, with TRBD1 as a possible D gene (5 bases). Germline V gene data show CDR1 as SQVTM and CDR2 as ANQGSEA. The V and J ends lost 6 bases and 3 bases respectively, with 12 bases between them. The CDR3 runs to 12 residues.

The genes are TRBV6-1 and TRBJ2-1; no firm D call. CDR1 and CDR2 (germline): MNHNS, SASEGT. The V gene lost 4 bases and the J gene lost 8 bases, with 9 bases spanning the gap. The CDR3 spans 12 residues. The CDR3, as DNA: TGTGCCAGCAGTGCGCGCTTCTATGAGCAGTTCTTC. Amino acid sequence: CASSARFYEQFF.

CDR3 DNA sequence: TGTGCCAGCAGCCCATCGACTAGCGGGTTCTCAGATACGCAGTATTTT. It is translated as CASSPSTSGFSDTQYF. The V and J genes are TRBV7-9 and TRBJ2-3; TRBD2 aligns across 10 bases. With V trimmed by 5 bases and J by 4 bases, 9 bases remained unmatched. There are 16 residues in the CDR3. CDR1 SEHNR and CDR2 FQNEAQ come from the germline V gene (reference sequence).